One and the same sample provided the 28 T cell receptor beta chains below, sequenced in a study of T cells after yellow fever vaccination. MiXCR, run by TCRdb on the 5' RACE reads, gives a single entry per CDR3 protein. The sample has 450,000 to 600,000 distinct CDR3 sequences, around 16% seen once; the top ten hold around 16%. This sample comprised PBMCs, obtained more than 4 days after the first yellow fever vaccination. The receptors come from a man between 18 and 35 years old who received the YFV17D yellow fever vaccine.

The gene calls are TRBV5-1 and TRBJ1-5; tentative D call: TRBD1 (6 bases). The CDR3 contains 14 residues. Trimming shortened V by 7 bases and J by 4 bases, and 15 bases separated the two germline ends. CDR1 is SGHRS, CDR2 YFSETQ, per germline. CDR3 region: CASSGGDGNQPQHF. The CDR3 nucleotides are TGCGCCAGCTCTGGGGGCGATGGGAATCAGCCCCAGCATTTT.

V usage is TRBV29-1 and J usage is TRBJ1-1, with D possibly TRBD1 on 6 matching bases. This CDR3 has 14 residues. The germline V gene has CDR1 SQVTM and CDR2 ANQGSEA. The ends were cut back, 3 bases at V and 2 bases at J, with 13 bases in the middle. The CDR3 DNA reads as TGCAGCGTTGACTCCGGGACACCAAACACTGAAGCTTTCTTT. Protein: CSVDSGTPNTEAFF.

This clonotype appeared a few times. The V and J genes are TRBV4-3 and TRBJ1-1, with TRBD1 as a possible D gene (5 bases). V gave up 4 bases and J gave up 5 bases, with 11 bases separating them. Germline CDR1 is LGHNA and CDR2 is YSLEER. This CDR3 is built from 13 residues. This chain's CDR3 is CASSRGSGTEAFF. The DNA for the CDR3 is TGCGCCAGCAGCCGGGGCAGTGGGACTGAAGCTTTCTTT.

This chain connects TRBV30 to TRBJ2-7; no firm D call. The CDR3 covers 11 residues. Trimming removed 0 bases at V and 3 bases at J, with 3 bases between. From germline, CDR1 is GTSNPN and CDR2 SVGIG (reference sequence). The CDR3 nucleotides are TGTGCCTGGAGTGTATTCTACGAGCAGTACTTC. Its protein is CAWSVFYEQYF.

The sample holds many counts of this clonotype. The genes are TRBV3-1 and TRBJ2-2; TRBD1 or TRBD2 may be the D gene (6 bases each). V lost 3 bases and J lost 3, with 20 bases in between. Germline values: CDR1 LGHDT, CDR2 YNNKEL (reference sequence). The CDR3 is made up of 18 amino acids. The CDR3 DNA sequence: TGTGCCAGCAGCCACGCCAGGGGACTTGGTTCGCACACCGGGGAGCTGTTTTTT. Its protein product is CASSHARGLGSHTGELFF.

This clonotype has more than one count but fewer than ten. The chain has TRBV5-5 and TRBJ2-7; D might be TRBD1 (5 bases). CDR1 and CDR2 from the germline V gene are SGHKS and YYEKEE (reference sequence). CDR3 length: 14 amino acids. Trimming left V 0 bases short and J 3 bases short, with 10 bases between. The DNA of the CDR3 is TGTGCCAGCAGCTTGGAACAGGCGGACTACGAGCAGTACTTC. Protein sequence: CASSLEQADYEQYF.

J is TRBJ2-5 and V is TRBV28, with 10 nucleotides matching TRBD1. The CDR3 has 16 residues. Germline V lookup: CDR1 MDHEN, CDR2 SYDVKM. J was trimmed by 5 bases and V by 6 bases; bases with no gene match: 12. For the CDR3, the DNA is TGTGCCAGCAGACCTCCGGGACAGGGGTTTCGCGAGACCCAGTACTTC. The encoded protein is CASRPPGQGFRETQYF.

This clonotype appeared a few times. The chain recombines TRBV29-1 with TRBJ2-1; 7 bases are shared with TRBD2. V was pared by 3 bases and J by 0 bases, with 5 bases of the junction left unmatched. The CDR3 is 15 residues long. Germline lookup yields CDR1 SQVTM and CDR2 ANQGSEA. CDR3 residues: CSVDRGGSSYNEQFF. DNA of the CDR3: TGCAGCGTTGATAGGGGCGGGAGCTCCTACAATGAGCAGTTCTTC.

This chain uses TRBV4-2 with TRBJ1-1; a weak D match, TRBD1 (6 bases). Germline V gives CDR1 LGHNA, CDR2 YNFKEQ. V lost 0 bases and J 0 bases, leaving 11 bases between the germline ends. The CDR3 is made up of 16 amino acids. CDR3: CASSQEDSALNTEAFF. The CDR3 region has the DNA TGTGCCAGCAGCCAAGAGGACAGTGCCTTGAACACTGAAGCTTTCTTT.

This clonotype was seen a handful of times. The chain has TRBV6-1 and TRBJ1-1; weak D call: TRBD1 (6 bases). Germline CDR1 reads MNHNS; CDR2 reads SASEGT. Trimming removed 6 bases at V and 1 base at J, with 15 bases between. The CDR3 is made up of 15 amino acids. The CDR3, as DNA: TGTGCCAGCAGCCGTCCCGGGACAAAGAACACTGAAGCTTTCTTT. It yields the protein CASSRPGTKNTEAFF.

The J gene is TRBJ1-6, the V gene TRBV7-9, with D maybe TRBD1 (6 bases). Germline V gene sequence: CDR1 SEHNR, CDR2 FQNEAQ (reference sequence). There are 16 residues in the CDR3. V lost 5 bases and J 7 bases, leaving 18 bases between the germline ends. CDR3 in DNA: TGTGCCAGCAGCCGCAACGCGGGGGGGCAGAATTCACCCCTCCACTTT. Amino acids: CASSRNAGGQNSPLHF. Supplemented by reference TRBV7-9 and TRBJ1-6, the full variable domain reads DTGVSQNPRHKITKRGQNVTFRCDPISEHNRLYWYRQTLGQGPEFLTYFQNEAQLEKSRLLSDRFSAERPKGSFSTLEIQRTEQGDSAMYLCASSRNAGGQNSPLHFGNGTRLTVT.

This chain uses TRBV9 with TRBJ2-1; D call uncertain. Germline assignment: CDR1 SGDLS and CDR2 YYNGEE. This CDR3 is built from 13 residues. Between the trimmed V and J ends, which lost 3 bases and 8 bases, there was a span of 12 bases. Here the CDR3 reads CASSGRPGDEQFF. The CDR3 nucleotides read TGTGCCAGCAGCGGGCGGCCGGGCGATGAGCAGTTCTTC.

This clonotype was observed many times. This sequence joins TRBV27 and TRBJ2-3; tentatively, D is TRBD2 (6 bases). This CDR3 is built from 16 residues. CDR1 is MNHEY and CDR2 is SMNVEV in the germline V gene (reference sequence). Trimming pared 0 bases from V and 4 bases from J, leaving 14 bases between. The CDR3 protein is CASSLSIELAADTQYF. CDR3 bases: TGTGCCAGCAGTTTATCGATTGAACTAGCAGCAGATACGCAGTATTTT.

This clonotype has at least ten counts. V is TRBV12-3 or TRBV12-4 and J is TRBJ2-7, with D unclear. The germline V and J ends were trimmed by 3 bases and 3 bases, with 9 bases remaining between them. The CDR3 loop spans 13 amino acids. DNA of the CDR3: TGTGCCAGCAGTTTCCCCCCACTCTACGAGCAGTACTTC. Its protein is CASSFPPLYEQYF.

This chain uses TRBV7-6 with TRBJ2-1; 10 bases map to TRBD2. The CDR3 covers 15 residues. Unmatched junction bases numbered 10, after V lost 5 bases and J lost 9 bases. Germline lookup yields CDR1 SGHVS and CDR2 FNYEAQ. The CDR3 here is CASSPGTSDVGEQFF. CDR3 bases: TGTGCCAGCAGCCCAGGGACTAGCGATGTTGGTGAGCAGTTCTTC.

This clonotype was counted ten times or more. The rearrangement uses TRBV24-1 and TRBJ2-1, with 12 bases fitting TRBD2. Unmatched junction bases numbered 16, after V lost 2 bases and J lost 9 bases. Germline V gene sequence: CDR1 KGHDR, CDR2 SFDVKD. CDR3 length: 19 residues. The CDR3: CATSDYGGGRGLAGPEQFF. CDR3 nucleotide sequence: TGTGCCACCAGTGATTACGGGGGGGGTCGAGGACTAGCGGGACCTGAGCAGTTCTTC.

This clonotype was found a few times. The gene calls are TRBV20-1 and TRBJ1-5; D ambiguous. The CDR3 loop spans 15 amino acids. Trimming took 2 bases from V and 0 from J, leaving 11 bases between them. The germline V gene has CDR1 DFQATT and CDR2 SNEGSKA (reference sequence). The CDR3 DNA reads TGCAGTGCTAGAACCCTAGGAAATAGCAATCAGCCCCAGCATTTT. Protein sequence: CSARTLGNSNQPQHF.

This clonotype was seen a few times. The chain carries TRBV15 and TRBJ2-5; D remains ambiguous. This CDR3 is 13 amino acids long. The germline V and J ends were trimmed by 0 bases and 7 bases, with 9 bases remaining between them. Germline V CDR1 and CDR2: LNHNV, YYDKDF (reference sequence). DNA of the CDR3: TGTGCCACCAGCAGAGATCCGCCCCGGACCCAGTACTTC. Translating gives CATSRDPPRTQYF.

The chain uses TRBV12-3 or TRBV12-4 and TRBJ2-5; the match to TRBD2 covers 9 bases. There are 14 residues in the CDR3. J lost 2 bases, V lost 4 bases, and 2 bases had no gene match. CDR3 sequence: CASSSSGEQETQYF. As DNA, the CDR3 is TGTGCCAGCAGTTCTAGCGGGGAGCAAGAGACCCAGTACTTC.

This clonotype was counted only a few times. The chain uses TRBV4-3 and TRBJ2-3, with 11 bases that match TRBD2. The CDR3 totals 17 residues. The trim removed 0 bases at V and 6 bases at J, leaving 8 bases unmatched. In germline, CDR1 is LGHNA, CDR2 YSLEER. The CDR3 DNA reads TGCGCCAGCAGCCAAGAGTTTAGTGCTAGCGGGGGGGATACGCAGTATTTT. Its translation: CASSQEFSASGGDTQYF.

This clonotype was recorded a few times. The chain couples TRBV11-2 to TRBJ1-4; weak D call: TRBD1 (5 bases). This CDR3 comprises 14 residues. Trimming shortened V by 7 bases and J by 6 bases, and 15 bases separated the two germline ends. CDR1 is SGHAT, CDR2 FQNNGV, per germline. In nucleotides, the CDR3 is TGTGCCAGCACCGGGGACGGACGCCATGAAAAACTGTTTTTT. Translated, it gives CASTGDGRHEKLFF.

This clonotype was found a few times. This chain joins TRBV7-2 and TRBJ2-7; D possibly uses TRBD1 or TRBD2 (7 bases each). V was shortened by 5 bases and J by 5 bases, with 22 bases between the two germline ends. Germline-derived CDR1 and CDR2 are SGHTA and FQGNSA. This CDR3 has 16 amino acids. Written as DNA, the CDR3 is TGTGCCAGCAGCGAGGACAGGAGCTGGGGGGGAGACGAGCAGTACTTC. This encodes CASSEDRSWGGDEQYF.

This clonotype was detected a few times. The rearrangement uses TRBV28 and TRBJ2-7; D gene unclear. This CDR3 region has 16 residues. The germline gives CDR1 MDHEN, CDR2 SYDVKM. Trimming took 3 bases from V and 0 from J, leaving 15 bases between them. In DNA form, the CDR3 reads TGTGCCAGCAGTTTTTCTCTCCAAACCGTCTCCTACGAGCAGTACTTC. It codes for CASSFSLQTVSYEQYF.

The genes are TRBV2 and TRBJ1-1; D not certain. Trimming removed 11 bases at V and 0 bases at J, with 13 bases between. Germline V gene data show CDR1 as SNHLY and CDR2 as FYNNEI. The CDR3 covers 13 residues. The CDR3 loop is CALGREMNTEAFF. CDR3 nucleotide sequence: TGTGCCCTCGGGCGGGAAATGAACACTGAAGCTTTCTTT.

This clonotype was seen a few times. The chain uses TRBV5-4 and TRBJ2-3, with a weak D call TRBD2 (6 bases). The germline V gene encodes CDR1 SGHNT and CDR2 YYREEE (reference sequence). CDR3 size: 15 residues. V dropped 2 bases and J dropped 3 bases, with 13 bases sitting between them. Written as DNA, the CDR3 is TGTGCCAGCAGCTTCCGGGGGAGTGGGACAGATACGCAGTATTTT. The encoded protein is CASSFRGSGTDTQYF.

This clonotype appeared a few times. The rearrangement uses TRBV12-3 or TRBV12-4 and TRBJ1-1, with D unclear. V shed 3 bases and J shed 9 bases, with 11 bases lying between them. The CDR3 is 12 residues long. The CDR3 bases are TGTGCCAGCAGTTTTGTATACTCTCAAGCTTTCTTT. Encoded protein: CASSFVYSQAFF.

This clonotype appeared a few times. The chain employs TRBV5-4 and TRBJ1-4, with 11 bases aligning to TRBD1. This CDR3 contains 14 residues. Trimming took 3 bases from V and 8 from J; bases not matched to a gene: 3. In germline, CDR1 is SGHNT, CDR2 YYREEE (reference sequence). CDR3 DNA sequence: TGTGCCAGCAGCTCCCGGGACAGGGGGGAAAAACTGTTTTTT. Translation: CASSSRDRGEKLFF.

This clonotype occurred a few times. The chain is built from TRBV6-2 or TRBV6-3 and TRBJ2-7; 14 bases fit TRBD2. CDR3 length: 17 amino acids. Per the germline V gene, CDR1 is MNHEY and CDR2 is SVGEGT. Germline trimming cut 4 bases from V and 0 bases from J; bases unmatched to any gene: 5. This CDR3 reads CASSSGTSGGHSYEQYF. Written as DNA, the CDR3 is TGTGCCAGCAGTTCCGGGACTAGCGGGGGTCACTCCTACGAGCAGTACTTC.